What follows describes a single TCR beta chain. There are a few counts of this clonotype. The target of this receptor is not known. No base quality information exists; no much larger clone differs at one position. Libraries came from RT-PCR. Reads for this sample came from an Illumina HiSeq 2500. TCRdb reprocessing: public reads trimmed at Q25 with fastp, clones called with MiXCR, in-frame beta chains kept. Each CDR3 protein gets just one entry, which takes the most common genes and DNA from the rows behind it. In this sample the table shows under 750,000 distinct CDR3 sequences, 12% of which occur a single time. The ten top clones hold approximately 10% of the sample. These data are taken from a study of response to subunit inactivated influenza vaccine (dated by TCRdb to about 2018). Context from the whole study: To follow how T cells responded to a trivalent subunit inactivated influenza vaccine, the researchers relied on deep quantitative profiling of the T cell receptor repertoire.

The research as a whole found: According to the authors, only a limited number of new T cells may be recruited by each seasonal influenza vaccination.

Reading the germline V gene (reference sequence) gives CDR1 GTSNPN and CDR2 SVGIG. Trimming costs V 2 bases and J 0 bases, and their ends lie 9 bases apart. The CDR3 spans 14 residues, from the cysteine through the phenylalanine. Only the CDR3 DNA is retained, 42 bases long and in frame from the first base. The rearrangement combines TRBV30 with TRBJ2-3, with a weak D call of TRBD2 (6 bases match). The source material was PBMCs from blood, sampled on the day of vaccination. This TCR derives from a man aged 50 or older who received an inactivated influenza vaccine. Donor details come from another sample of the same person, matched by shared clones. The nucleotide sequence reads TGTGCCTGGAGTATCGGGACTAGCACAGATACGCAGTATTTT. Its coded protein is CAWSIGTSTDTQYF.